Listed below are T cell receptor beta chains from one sample, sequenced in a study of blood T cells in healthy people across ages. TCRdb re-analysed the 5' RACE reads in MiXCR, keeping a single row per CDR3 protein. The repertoire consists of hundreds of thousands of distinct CDR3 sequences, with under 55% occurring once and the leading ten covering roughly 19%. Sequenced sample: blood. The receptors come from a man between 60 and 75 years old in good health. Each CDR3 is given with its conserved first and last residue. D genes are given only for firm matches. Rows give clone size only sometimes, using once, few, many, or a class for an expanded clone.

d_gene	j_gene	abundance	v_gene	CDR3aa	CDR3nt
-	TRBJ1-5	-	TRBV5-1	CASSLGSGQNQPQHF	TGCGCCAGCAGCTTGGGGTCGGGGCAGAATCAGCCCCAGCATTTT
TRBD1	TRBJ2-7	-	TRBV3-1	CASSPGTGILLSYEQYF	TGTGCCAGCAGCCCCGGGACAGGGATTCTCCTCTCCTACGAGCAGTACTTC
-	TRBJ1-2	few	TRBV29-1	CSVGGSGVYGYTF	TGCAGCGTTGGAGGATCCGGTGTGTATGGCTACACCTTC
-	TRBJ2-5	many	TRBV6-2/TRBV6-3	CASSYPGETQYF	TGTGCCAGCAGCTACCCAGGAGAGACCCAGTACTTC
-	TRBJ1-2	-	TRBV19	CASKEEPIANYGYTF	TGTGCCAGTAAGGAGGAACCAATAGCTAACTATGGCTACACCTTC
TRBD2	TRBJ2-5	few	TRBV6-1	CASSALAGAQETQYF	TGTGCCAGCAGTGCCCTAGCGGGGGCACAAGAGACCCAGTACTTC
-	TRBJ2-3	-	TRBV9	CASSGGGGTDTQYF	TGTGCCAGCAGCGGCGGGGGCGGCACAGATACGCAGTATTTT
-	TRBJ2-3	few	TRBV29-1	CSVRGSGDTQYF	TGCAGCGTGAGGGGGAGCGGGGATACGCAGTATTTT
-	TRBJ1-1	-	TRBV7-2	CASSSPGGRAFF	TGTGCCAGCAGCTCTCCGGGGGGACGGGCTTTCTTT
TRBD2	TRBJ2-1	few	TRBV5-6	CASSSGGAGSYNEQFF	TGTGCCAGCAGCTCCGGGGGAGCGGGGAGTTACAATGAGCAGTTCTTC
-	TRBJ2-7	few	TRBV20-1	CSASDIPRSYEQYF	TGCAGTGCTTCCGACATCCCCCGTTCCTACGAGCAGTACTTC
TRBD1	TRBJ1-5	-	TRBV28	CASSSRGQGSNQPQHF	TGTGCCAGCAGTTCACGTGGACAGGGTAGCAATCAGCCCCAGCATTTT
TRBD2	TRBJ2-1	few	TRBV29-1	CSVGGANEQFF	TGCAGCGTCGGGGGGGCCAATGAGCAGTTCTTC
-	TRBJ1-1	few	TRBV9	CASSVDAYTEAFF	TGTGCCAGCAGCGTAGATGCGTACACTGAAGCTTTCTTT
-	TRBJ1-2	-	TRBV20-1	CSASPGKGCGYTF	TGCAGTGCTAGTCCGGGGAAAGGCTGTGGCTACACCTTC
TRBD1	TRBJ2-1	few	TRBV5-1	CASSQGQGNNEQFF	TGCGCCAGCAGCCAGGGACAGGGAAACAATGAGCAGTTCTTC
TRBD1	TRBJ1-2	-	TRBV15	CATSSEQGAQGYTF	TGTGCCACCAGCAGTGAACAGGGGGCCCAAGGCTACACCTTC
-	TRBJ2-1	few	TRBV20-1	CSVAGSGNEQFF	TGCAGTGTTGCCGGTTCGGGGAATGAGCAGTTCTTC
TRBD2	TRBJ2-7	-	TRBV11-2	CASSLMGTGTSYYEQYF	TGTGCCAGCAGCTTAATGGGGACCGGGACTAGCTACTACGAGCAGTACTTC
-	TRBJ2-1	-	TRBV28	CASSTRHGEFF	TGTGCCAGCAGTACCCGACATGGTGAGTTCTTC
-	TRBJ1-4	-	TRBV7-2	CASSLNTANEKLFF	TGTGCCAGCAGCTTAAACACAGCTAATGAAAAACTGTTTTTT
-	TRBJ2-7	-	TRBV30	CAHPPFTYEQYF	TGTGCCCACCCGCCGTTTACCTACGAGCAGTACTTC
-	TRBJ2-7	-	TRBV10-2	CASSVPQGRYEQYF	TGCGCCAGCAGTGTCCCCCAGGGTCGTTACGAGCAGTACTTC
TRBD1	TRBJ1-4	few	TRBV6-5	CASSYSGTVRSIPEKLFF	TGTGCCAGCAGTTACTCCGGGACAGTGAGATCCATACCGGAAAAACTGTTTTTT
-	TRBJ2-5	-	TRBV6-6	CASSPPKTEYQETQYF	TGTGCCAGCAGCCCACCCAAGACGGAGTACCAAGAGACCCAGTACTTC
-	TRBJ1-5	few	TRBV7-2	CASSLATAPLNQPQHF	TGTGCCAGCAGCTTAGCGACAGCACCCCTTAATCAGCCCCAGCATTTT
TRBD2	TRBJ2-1	-	TRBV5-1	CASSLDLRGAREQFF	TGCGCCAGCAGCTTGGATCTGCGGGGGGCGAGAGAGCAGTTCTTC
-	TRBJ1-1	-	TRBV5-1	CASSLGGADTEAFF	TGCGCCAGCAGCTTGGGAGGGGCTGACACTGAAGCTTTCTTT
TRBD1	TRBJ1-2	-	TRBV29-1	CSVEAFGTGGNYGYTF	TGCAGCGTTGAAGCTTTCGGGACAGGGGGTAACTATGGCTACACCTTC
-	TRBJ2-2	-	TRBV18	CASSPRELNTGELFF	TGTGCCAGCTCGCCACGGGAGTTAAACACCGGGGAGCTGTTTTTT
-	TRBJ1-4	many	TRBV5-1	CASSLAPRGTNEKLFF	TGCGCCAGCAGCTTGGCCCCCAGGGGCACTAATGAAAAACTGTTTTTT
-	TRBJ2-1	few	TRBV6-5	CASRKNGGSYNEQFF	TGTGCCAGCCGTAAGAACGGGGGATCCTACAATGAGCAGTTCTTC
-	TRBJ2-1	-	TRBV6-6	CASREGRMNEQFF	TGTGCCAGCAGGGAGGGGCGGATGAATGAGCAGTTCTTC
-	TRBJ1-5	-	TRBV15	CATSREHFNQPQHF	TGTGCCACCAGCAGAGAACATTTCAATCAGCCCCAGCATTTT
-	TRBJ2-4	-	TRBV5-6	CASSLGGGPANIQYF	TGTGCCAGCAGCTTGGGGGGGGGCCCTGCAAACATTCAGTACTTC
-	TRBJ1-2	-	TRBV3-1	CASSPGPTGYYGYTF	TGTGCCAGCAGTCCGGGCCCTACGGGGTACTATGGCTACACCTTC
-	TRBJ2-1	-	TRBV18	CASSPPGAHNEQFF	TGTGCCAGCTCACCTCCGGGGGCTCACAATGAGCAGTTCTTC
TRBD1	TRBJ1-1	-	TRBV7-2	CASSLGGQGWWVGTEAFF	TGTGCCAGCAGCCTAGGGGGACAGGGGTGGTGGGTCGGGACTGAAGCTTTCTTT
TRBD1	TRBJ2-7	few	TRBV7-2	CASSSLRGQGSNEQYF	TGTGCCAGCAGCTCCCTCCGGGGACAGGGCTCCAACGAGCAGTACTTC
-	TRBJ2-7	-	TRBV6-6	CASSYSRGPSYEQYF	TGTGCCAGCAGTTACTCTAGGGGACCCTCCTACGAGCAGTACTTC
-	TRBJ2-7	few	TRBV12-3/TRBV12-4	CASNRGGVTYEQYF	TGTGCCAGCAACCGGGGAGGAGTAACCTACGAGCAGTACTTC
TRBD2	TRBJ2-1	-	TRBV5-1	CASSLLAAQSTNEQFF	TGCGCCAGCAGTTTACTAGCGGCCCAATCCACCAATGAGCAGTTCTTC
-	TRBJ2-7	-	TRBV18	CASSSDDEQYF	TGTGCCAGCTCATCAGACGACGAGCAGTACTTC
-	TRBJ2-5	-	TRBV5-6	CASSLSWGDMETQYF	TGTGCCAGCAGCTTGAGCTGGGGTGATATGGAGACCCAGTACTTC
-	TRBJ2-7	few	TRBV5-1	CASSPGEKSNEQYF	TGCGCCAGCAGCCCGGGAGAGAAATCCAACGAGCAGTACTTC
-	TRBJ2-7	-	TRBV6-2/TRBV6-3	CASRFSYEQYF	TGTGCCAGCAGGTTTTCCTACGAGCAGTACTTC
TRBD2	TRBJ2-5	-	TRBV7-2	CACSPGGAWQETQYF	TGTGCCTGCAGCCCCGGGGGGGCCTGGCAAGAGACCCAGTACTTC
TRBD1	TRBJ1-6	once	TRBV28	CASSDRVGSPLHF	TGTGCCAGCAGTGACAGGGTGGGATCACCCCTCCACTTT
-	TRBJ1-6	few	TRBV25-1	CASSERGRGDFYNSPLHF	TGTGCCAGCAGTGAACGTGGGAGGGGAGATTTCTATAATTCACCCCTCCACTTT